This entry lists 20 T cell receptor beta chains sequenced from one sample in a study of cytomegalovirus exposure and HLA in healthy donors (dated by TCRdb to the late 2010s). Receptor amplification or capture employed the immunoSEQ multiplex PCR assay. For the multiplex PCR, a mixture combining 60 forward primers for TCR Vbeta segments and 13 reverse primers for TCR Jbeta segments was used. Sourced from immuneACCESS, this table was stored by TCRdb with only in-frame sequences that have V and J called. A share of the clones is absent; for the studies checked, an unresolved V gene accounts for under half, and the remainder has no known explanation. For this sample, the table gives more than 130,000 clones. Jointly, the top ten make up approximately 2.4% of the sample. The specimen was PBMCs. These TCRs come from a man aged 40-49 years in good health and CMV-seronegative.

CDR3: CASSPRTGLSAEAFF. CDR3 sequence (DNA): TGTGCCAGCAGCCCCCGGACAGGCCTCTCGGCTGAAGCTTTCTTT. This chain joins TRBV13 and TRBJ1-1; 7 bases line up with TRBD1. Trimming removed 5 bases from V and 6 bases from J; junction bases left unmatched: 12. The CDR3 loop spans 15 amino acids. Looked up from germline, CDR1 is PRHDT and CDR2 is FYEKMQ (reference sequence).

The chain recombines TRBV7-7 with TRBJ2-2, with D possibly being TRBD1 (6 bases). V was clipped by 1 base and J by 4 bases, with 7 bases between them. The CDR3 spans 14 residues. The germline V gene encodes CDR1 SSHAT and CDR2 FNYEAQ (reference sequence). The DNA of the CDR3 is TGTGCCAGCAGCTTAGGGGGGCGCACCGGGGAGCTGTTTTTT. Encoded protein: CASSLGGRTGELFF.

This sequence joins TRBV6-5 and TRBJ2-1; TRBD2 aligns across 13 bases. The J segment lost 8 bases and the V segment lost 5 bases, leaving 6 bases of the junction unmatched. CDR1 and CDR2 (germline): MNHEY, SVGAGI. This CDR3 spans 15 amino acids. The CDR3 sequence: CASSRGLAGLDEQFF. The DNA for the CDR3 is TGTGCCAGCAGTCGGGGACTAGCGGGGTTGGATGAGCAGTTCTTC.

Here the CDR3 reads CASSQEGRGGYTF. CDR3 bases: TGCGCCAGCAGCCAAGAGGGGAGAGGGGGCTACACCTTC. The chain uses TRBV4-3 and TRBJ1-2, with D unresolved. V shed 0 bases and J shed 8 bases, with 10 bases lying between them. This CDR3 is 13 amino acids long. Germline assignment: CDR1 LGHNA and CDR2 YSLEER.

This chain links TRBV5-4 with TRBJ1-3, with D perhaps TRBD1 (5 bases). V lost 0 bases, J lost 0 bases, and 13 bases lay in between. CDR1 is SGHNT, CDR2 YYREEE, per germline (reference sequence). The CDR3 consists of 17 residues. CDR3 DNA sequence: TGTGCCAGCAGCTTGGCCCAGGGATTCAGCTCTGGAAACACCATATATTTT. It translates to CASSLAQGFSSGNTIYF.

The chain links TRBV7-2 to TRBJ2-5; the match to TRBD2 covers 8 bases. CDR1 and CDR2 from the germline V gene are SGHTA and FQGNSA. Trimming removed 7 bases from V and 2 bases from J; junction bases left unmatched: 9. This CDR3 is 15 amino acids long. Here the CDR3 DNA reads TGTGCCAGCAAGGAGGCGGGGGGCGAACAAGAGACCCAGTACTTC. The encoded protein is CASKEAGGEQETQYF.

The chain is built from TRBV27 and TRBJ2-3; possibly TRBD2 for D (6 bases). The CDR3 has 15 residues. From germline, CDR1 is MNHEY and CDR2 SMNVEV (reference sequence). V lost 2 bases, J lost 4 bases, and 13 bases lay in between. The CDR3 loop is CASSLRGIGADTQYF. CDR3 coding DNA: TGTGCCAGCAGTTTACGGGGGATCGGGGCAGATACGCAGTATTTT.

V usage is TRBV5-1 and J usage is TRBJ2-7; 8 nucleotides line up with TRBD1. Germline V gene sequence: CDR1 SGHRS, CDR2 YFSETQ. V dropped 0 bases and J dropped 5; count of bases not matched to a gene: 10. The CDR3 spans 16 residues. CDR3 nucleotides: TGCGCCAGCAGCTTGGCCAAATCGACGGACAGGGACGAGCAGTACTTC. Translating it yields CASSLAKSTDRDEQYF.

The genes are TRBV4-2 and TRBJ2-7; no clear D gene. V gave up 4 bases and J gave up 0 bases, with 4 bases separating them. There are 12 residues in the CDR3. Per the germline V gene, CDR1 is LGHNA and CDR2 is YNFKEQ. The CDR3 reads CASSRSSYEQYF. The CDR3 region has the DNA TGTGCCAGCAGCCGCAGCTCCTACGAGCAGTACTTC.

J is TRBJ2-7 and V is TRBV6-5; no clear D. The CDR3 contains 13 residues. The germline gives CDR1 MNHEY, CDR2 SVGAGI. Trimming cost V 5 bases and J 5 bases, with 13 bases left between them. CDR3 nucleotide sequence: TGTGCCAGCAGTAGGTCGTTGGGCCACGAGCAGTACTTC. Translating it yields CASSRSLGHEQYF.

The chain joins TRBV2 to TRBJ2-7, with 10 bases identical to TRBD2. Germline loops: CDR1 SNHLY, CDR2 FYNNEI. V dropped 3 bases and J dropped 4; count of bases not matched to a gene: 6. The CDR3 loop spans 15 amino acids. The CDR3 coding sequence is TGTGCCAGCAGTGAGGAGGCTAGCGGGGGTTACGAGCAGTACTTC. It encodes CASSEEASGGYEQYF.

This chain connects TRBV5-6 to TRBJ1-6, with 11 bases aligning to TRBD1. The CDR3 sequence is 16 residues long. CDR1 is SGHDT, CDR2 YYEEEE, per germline. The V segment lost 4 bases and the J segment 7 bases; nucleotides outside the gene matches: 7. In DNA form, the CDR3 reads TGTGCCAGCAGCCAGGACAGGGGGCGGAAGAATTCACCCCTCCACTTT. It is translated as CASSQDRGRKNSPLHF.

This chain links TRBV7-6 with TRBJ2-2; D remains unclear. The V and J ends lost 3 bases and 5 bases respectively, with 4 bases between them. The CDR3 totals 12 residues. CDR1 is SGHVS, CDR2 FNYEAQ, per germline. The CDR3 sequence is CASSFQTGELFF. The CDR3 DNA reads TGTGCCAGCAGCTTCCAGACCGGGGAGCTGTTTTTT.

The V and J genes are TRBV29-1 and TRBJ2-3; D not certain. With 2 bases removed from V and 3 bases from J, the gap between germline ends came to 12 bases. Germline CDR1 is SQVTM and CDR2 is ANQGSEA. This CDR3 region has 14 residues. The CDR3 DNA reads as TGCAGCGTTGAATTGGCTCGAATTACAGATACGCAGTATTTT. This codes for CSVELARITDTQYF.

V is TRBV27 and J is TRBJ2-7, with 8 bases fitting TRBD2. After removal of 2 bases from V and 7 bases from J, the junction contained 13 bases not matched to a gene. The CDR3 consists of 16 residues. Germline V gives CDR1 MNHEY, CDR2 SMNVEV (reference sequence). The CDR3 loop reads CASSLLIGGGLSEQYF. The DNA for the CDR3 is TGTGCCAGCAGTTTACTTATCGGGGGGGGGCTGAGTGAGCAGTACTTC.

This chain links TRBV28 with TRBJ1-6, with 7 nucleotides matching TRBD1. The length of the CDR3 is 16 residues. Trimming removed 1 base from V and 5 bases from J; junction bases left unmatched: 5. CDR1 and CDR2 (germline): MDHEN, SYDVKM. The DNA of the CDR3 is TGTGCCAGCAGTTTATTCGGGCAGGGGGATAATTCACCCCTCCACTTT. Protein product: CASSLFGQGDNSPLHF.

This chain links TRBV18 with TRBJ1-1; D might be TRBD1 (5 bases). The CDR3 runs 13 residues. V lost 3 bases and J lost 1, with 6 bases in between. CDR1 is KGHSH and CDR2 is LQKENI in the germline V gene. The CDR3 nucleotides are TGTGCCAGCTCACCCCAGGGGAACACTGAAGCTTTCTTT. This sequence encodes CASSPQGNTEAFF.

CDR3 region: CAKPGQGWYEQYF. The CDR3 DNA follows: TGTGCCAAGCCGGGACAGGGGTGGTACGAGCAGTACTTC. The rearrangement uses TRBV6-1 and TRBJ2-7; TRBD1 aligns across 10 bases. This CDR3 has 13 residues. Looked up from germline, CDR1 is MNHNS and CDR2 is SASEGT. V trimming: 10 bases; J trimming: 4 bases; junction bases outside the gene matches: 7.

J is TRBJ1-4 and V is TRBV4-3; D may be TRBD1 (5 bases). There are 15 residues in the CDR3. With 0 bases removed from V and 7 bases from J, the gap between germline ends came to 12 bases. In germline, CDR1 is LGHNA, CDR2 YSLEER. This CDR3 reads CASSQDGQGREKLFF. CDR3 nucleotides: TGCGCCAGCAGCCAAGATGGCCAGGGCCGTGAAAAACTGTTTTTT.

The chain couples TRBV5-6 to TRBJ2-3; TRBD2 aligns across 9 bases. This CDR3 has 15 residues. Germline CDR1 SGHDT, CDR2 YYEEEE. J gave up 4 bases and V 0 bases, and 3 bases lay outside the gene matches. CDR3 sequence (DNA): TGTGCCAGCAGCTTGGATGGCGGGGGGGCAGATACGCAGTATTTT. Translated, it gives CASSLDGGGADTQYF.